This entry features one T cell receptor beta chain sequence. The J segment lost 5 bases and the V segment lost 6 bases, leaving 4 bases of the junction unmatched. CDR3 length: 14 residues. Germline V gene sequence: CDR1 MDHEN, CDR2 SYDVKM. This sample is drawn from a study of blood T cell repertoires in COVID-19. Some clones are missing from TCRdb's copy, which holds only in-frame ones; the method was immunoSEQ multiplex PCR. Among under 80,000 clones listed, roughly 83% were seen once. This clonotype originated in a man older than 75 with acute or convalescent COVID-19. The chain employs TRBV28 and TRBJ1-5; TRBD1 matches 10 bases. Sequences were obtained from peripheral blood. CDR3 sequence: CASRLTGGHQPQHF. The CDR3 nucleotides read TGTGCCAGCAGATTGACAGGGGGCCATCAGCCCCAGCATTTT. Based on the CDR3 plus reference TRBV28 and TRBJ1-5, the full variable domain is DVKVTQSSRYLVKRTGEKVFLECVQDMDHENMFWYRQDPGLGLRLIYFSYDVKMKEKGDIPEGYSVSREKKERFSLILESASTNQTSMYLCASRLTGGHQPQHFGDGTRLSIL.